The present T cell receptor (beta chain) was sequenced within a study of metastatic and nonmetastatic thyroid tumors. Ahead of thyroid surgery, no patient had received treatment of any kind. This CDR3 is built from 14 residues. V was clipped by 2 bases and J by 1 base; unmatched bases: 2. Germline V gene lookup returns CDR1 SGHRS and CDR2 YFSETQ. MiXCR re-clonotyped the PCR reads for TCRdb. In the table there are roughly 89,000 clones, around an eighth of which are singletons. This clone showed up many times. V is TRBV5-1 and J is TRBJ2-5, with 7 nucleotides matching TRBD1. The source is a female donor with papillary thyroid cancer or a benign thyroid nodule (not recorded which). Some clones in this sample may be carry-over from other donors' samples. What was sequenced was tumor tissue. CDR3 protein: CASSFTGVQETQYF. CDR3 sequence (DNA): TGCGCCAGCAGCTTTACAGGGGTCCAAGAGACCCAGTACTTC.